This T cell receptor (beta chain) is drawn from a study of blood T cell repertoires in COVID-19. Germline V gene data show CDR1 as LGHNA and CDR2 as YSLEER. Trimming took 1 base from V and 3 from J, leaving 9 bases between them. CDR3 size: 15 residues. Under the authors' procedure: Scientists estimated how many nucleated cells there were by amplifying reference gene primers. Sequencing was performed with immunoSEQ multiplex PCR; in TCRdb, only in-frame clones are kept and a portion is missing. The V and J calls and clone size come from that table; D and trimming were worked out from the DNA. The table has some 180,000 clones, about four fifths seen once.

The clonotype comes from a woman of 80 years or more with COVID-19, enrolled during active disease. The rearrangement links TRBV4-3 to TRBJ2-2; no definite D call. Sequenced: peripheral blood. CDR3 sequence: CASSQGPQHTGELFF. In DNA form, the CDR3 reads TGCGCCAGCAGCCAAGGGCCACAACACACCGGGGAGCTGTTTTTT.